This T cell receptor (beta chain) was documented in a study of T cell responses to AZD1222 COVID-19 vaccine. Germline V CDR1 and CDR2: SNHLY, FYNNEI. Deletions cut 6 bases from V and 1 base from J, with 13 bases between. CDR3 length: 15 amino acids. Here immunoSEQ multiplex PCR was the method, and the copy in TCRdb shows in-frame clones only, minus some. The sample includes over 85,000 clones, roughly 90% of them seen just once. This clone was observed once. Its antigen is undetermined. Study-wide results and caveats: The study identified only 6 or 7 AZD1222 recipients as seropositive at baseline. As reported, nearly half of all spike-specific TCRs target variant regions that are unmutated. The study sampled repertoires only after the peak T cell response. Donors were mostly white British, more females; clonal diversity possibly underestimated.

This sample comprised peripheral blood, obtained on day 0 of AZD1222 vaccination. The chain uses TRBV2 and TRBJ1-5; D gene unclear. This TCR derives from an adult in good health. The DNA of the CDR3 is TGTGCCAGCAGCGAAAGTCGGCAAAGCAATCAGCCCCAGCATTTT. Its protein product is CASSESRQSNQPQHF. The whole variable domain, filled in from reference TRBV2 and TRBJ1-5, reads EPEVTQTPSHQVTQMGQEVILRCVPISNHLYFYWYRQILGQKVEFLVSFYNNEISEKSEIFDDQFSVERPDGSNFTLKIRSTKLEDSAMYFCASSESRQSNQPQHFGDGTRLSIL.